This TCR beta chain emerged from a study of blood T cell repertoires in COVID-19. TCRdb keeps only in-frame clones here, not all; method: immunoSEQ multiplex PCR. The top ten clones hold about 7% of a sample with roughly 220,000 clones, 65% to 85% of them seen once. From germline, CDR1 is SQVTM and CDR2 ANQGSEA. CDR3 length: 11 amino acids. V was clipped by 6 bases and J by 3 bases, with 5 bases between them. The rearrangement joins TRBV29-1 to TRBJ2-2; unclear D gene. Sequenced: PBMCs or T cells enriched from blood (not recorded which). The source of this sequence is a woman in her thirties or forties who had recovered from COVID-19. CDR3 in amino acids: CSVFYTGELFF. CDR3 nucleotides: TGCAGCGTCTTTTACACCGGGGAGCTGTTTTTT.